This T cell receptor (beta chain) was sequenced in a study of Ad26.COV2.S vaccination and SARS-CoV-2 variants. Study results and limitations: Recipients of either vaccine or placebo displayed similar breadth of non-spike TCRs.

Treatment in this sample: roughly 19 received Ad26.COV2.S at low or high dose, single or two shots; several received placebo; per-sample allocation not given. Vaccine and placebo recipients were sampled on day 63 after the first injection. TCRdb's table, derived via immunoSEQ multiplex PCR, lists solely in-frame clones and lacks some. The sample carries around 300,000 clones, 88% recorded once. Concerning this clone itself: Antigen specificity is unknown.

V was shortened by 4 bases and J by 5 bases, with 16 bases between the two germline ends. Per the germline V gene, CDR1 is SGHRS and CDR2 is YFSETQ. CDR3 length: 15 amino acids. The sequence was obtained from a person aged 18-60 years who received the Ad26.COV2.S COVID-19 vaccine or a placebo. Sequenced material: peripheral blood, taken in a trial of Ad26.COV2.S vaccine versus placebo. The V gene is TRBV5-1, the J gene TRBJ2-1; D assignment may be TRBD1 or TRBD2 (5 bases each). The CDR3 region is CASSASGTGNNEQFF. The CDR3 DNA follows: TGCGCCAGCAGCGCCTCCGGGACGGGGAACAATGAGCAGTTCTTC. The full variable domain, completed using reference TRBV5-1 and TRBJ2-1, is KAGVTQTPRYLIKTRGQQVTLSCSPISGHRSVSWYQQTPGQGLQFLFEYFSETQRNKGNFPGRFSGRQFSNSRSEMNVSTLELGDSALYLCASSASGTGNNEQFFGPGTRLTVL.